This entry lists 20 T cell receptor beta chains sequenced from one sample in a study of T cells in Graves' hyperthyroidism and ophthalmopathy. RNA transcripts gave rise to amplified TCR beta CDR3 regions. The HTBI primer set drove a first-round RT-PCR of the TCR CDR3. MiXCR, run by TCRdb on the multiplex PCR reads, gives a single entry per CDR3 protein. The data contain around 350,000 distinct CDR3 sequences, roughly 19% of them singletons. Sequenced material: blood. The receptors were sampled from a woman in her late teens or twenties with Graves' hyperthyroidism.

In DNA form, the CDR3 reads TGTGCCAGCAGATTCCCCGGTGGCTACACCTTC. It encodes CASRFPGGYTF. V and J are TRBV6-1 and TRBJ1-2; D call uncertain. Germline V gene data show CDR1 as MNHNS and CDR2 as SASEGT. V shed 6 bases and J shed 7 bases, with 9 bases lying between them. This CDR3 is 11 amino acids long.

This clonotype has ten or more counts. This chain links TRBV6-5 with TRBJ2-7, with TRBD1 identical over 9 bases. V trimming: 5 bases; J trimming: 3 bases; junction bases outside the gene matches: 8. The CDR3 is made up of 15 amino acids. Looked up from germline, CDR1 is MNHEY and CDR2 is SVGAGI. The DNA for the CDR3 is TGTGCCAGCAGTCGCGGGACAGGGATTTTCTACGAGCAGTACTTC. It yields the protein CASSRGTGIFYEQYF.

This clonotype came up many times. At one boundary the junction diverges from the germline segment, which might be a read error. The V call is TRBV7-2, the J call TRBJ1-1, with D perhaps TRBD1 (6 bases). This CDR3 has 13 residues. The germline CDR1 and CDR2 sequences are SGHTA and FQGNSA. The CDR3 region has the DNA TGTGCCAGCAACTTACAGGGGAACACTGAAGCTTTCTTT. This sequence encodes CASNLQGNTEAFF.

J is TRBJ1-2 and V is TRBV5-6; 10 positions match TRBD1. The CDR3 contains 16 residues. From germline, CDR1 is SGHDT and CDR2 YYEEEE. After removal of 2 bases from V and 8 bases from J, the junction contained 12 bases not matched to a gene. The CDR3 reads CASSFAGQGQRRGYTF. CDR3 DNA sequence: TGTGCCAGCAGCTTCGCGGGACAGGGGCAAAGGCGCGGCTACACCTTC.

This clonotype occurred many times. This sequence joins TRBV25-1 and TRBJ1-1, with unresolved D. This CDR3 spans 16 amino acids. V dropped 7 bases and J dropped 2 bases, with 20 bases sitting between them. Germline V gene sequence: CDR1 MGHDK, CDR2 SYGVNS. For the CDR3, the DNA is TGTGCCAGCATTAACAAGGGCTCGAGGGATAACACTGAAGCTTTCTTT. Protein product: CASINKGSRDNTEAFF.

This clonotype was recorded many times. V is TRBV6-1 and J is TRBJ1-3; 7 positions agree with TRBD1. Germline V gives CDR1 MNHNS, CDR2 SASEGT. V shed 5 bases and J 5 bases; nucleotides not matched to a gene: 6. The CDR3 spans 14 residues. The CDR3 spells CASSPWTGRNTIYF. The CDR3 region has the DNA TGTGCCAGCAGTCCTTGGACAGGCAGAAACACCATATATTTT.

At least ten counts were recorded for this clonotype. CDR3 DNA sequence: TGCAGTGCTAGCCCGACAGCGAACACTGAAGCTTTCTTT. Protein product: CSASPTANTEAFF. The chain employs TRBV20-1 and TRBJ1-1; D perhaps matches TRBD1 (5 bases). The CDR3 length is 13 residues. Germline V lookup: CDR1 DFQATT, CDR2 SNEGSKA (reference sequence). Trimming cost V 3 bases and J 1 base, with 9 bases left between them.

There are many counts of this clonotype. The rearrangement uses TRBV2 and TRBJ2-7, with D tentatively TRBD2 (6 bases). The CDR3 sequence is 13 residues long. Germline CDR1 and CDR2: SNHLY and FYNNEI. V was cut by 6 bases and J by 7 bases, with 16 bases left in between. Written as DNA, the CDR3 is TGTGCCAGCAGCCCTGACATCCGGGGGGAGCAGTACTTC. It encodes CASSPDIRGEQYF.

This clonotype occurred many times. The chain is built from TRBV19 and TRBJ2-6; possibly TRBD2 for D (5 bases). Germline values: CDR1 LNHDA, CDR2 SQIVND (reference sequence). Between the trimmed V and J ends, which lost 5 bases and 0 bases, there was a span of 11 bases. This CDR3 is built from 16 residues. CDR3 loop: CASSSAAGSGANVLTF. CDR3 in DNA: TGTGCCAGTAGTTCCGCGGCGGGCTCTGGGGCCAACGTCCTGACTTTC.

The V and J genes are TRBV5-1 and TRBJ1-5; TRBD1 is a possible D gene (5 bases). This CDR3 is built from 16 residues. V gave up 1 base and J gave up 3 bases, with 14 bases separating them. Germline assignment: CDR1 SGHRS and CDR2 YFSETQ. The CDR3 sequence is CASSLMGEPDNQPQHF. CDR3 nucleotide sequence: TGCGCCAGCAGCTTGATGGGGGAACCCGACAATCAGCCCCAGCATTTT. Looking up the rest from reference TRBV5-1 and TRBJ1-5 gives the full variable domain: KAGVTQTPRYLIKTRGQQVTLSCSPISGHRSVSWYQQTPGQGLQFLFEYFSETQRNKGNFPGRFSGRQFSNSRSEMNVSTLELGDSALYLCASSLMGEPDNQPQHFGDGTRLSIL.

There are many counts of this clonotype. Its ends do not fully match the called genes, so a read error is possible. The chain has TRBV7-9 and TRBJ1-2; 7 positions agree with TRBD1. Germline CDR1 SEHNR, CDR2 FQNEAQ (reference sequence). The CDR3 is 13 amino acids. The CDR3 DNA is TGTGCCAGCAGCGAAACAGGGGTGTATGACTACACCTTC. This gives the protein CASSETGVYDYTF.

This clonotype appeared a few times. The chain joins TRBV20-1 to TRBJ2-5; the D gene is possibly TRBD1 (6 bases). From germline, CDR1 is DFQATT and CDR2 SNEGSKA (reference sequence). V was clipped by 1 base and J by 1 base, with 13 bases between them. The CDR3 is 15 amino acids. CDR3 nucleotide sequence: TGCAGTGCTAGAGCCGGGACACGAAGCCAAGAGACCCAGTACTTC. It codes for CSARAGTRSQETQYF.

Many counts were recorded for this clonotype. The chain has TRBV6-1 and TRBJ2-7; TRBD1 agrees at 7 bases. The CDR3 is 12 amino acids. Trimming cost V 6 bases and J 3 bases; bases outside gene matches: 2. CDR1 is MNHNS and CDR2 is SASEGT in the germline V gene. CDR3 protein: CASRWDSYEQYF. The CDR3 coding sequence is TGTGCCAGCAGGTGGGACAGCTACGAGCAGTACTTC.

This clonotype was observed many times. The J gene is TRBJ2-3, the V gene TRBV2, with D possibly matching TRBD1 (5 bases). The CDR3 covers 12 residues. V gave up 7 bases and J gave up 4 bases, with 9 bases separating them. CDR1 is SNHLY, CDR2 FYNNEI, per germline. The CDR3 DNA is TGTGCCAGCATAAGACAGCCAGATACGCAGTATTTT. As protein: CASIRQPDTQYF.

This clonotype was found many times. V gene TRBV29-1 combines with J gene TRBJ1-5, with no clear D. The CDR3 is 13 amino acids. Looked up from germline, CDR1 is SQVTM and CDR2 is ANQGSEA. The germline V and J ends were trimmed by 7 bases and 1 base, with 11 bases remaining between them. The CDR3 nucleotides read TGCAGCGCCGGGCTGGGAAGCAATCAGCCCCAGCATTTT. Translated, it gives CSAGLGSNQPQHF.

This clonotype was observed at least ten times. The chain recombines TRBV7-9 with TRBJ2-4; D gene unclear. Between the trimmed V and J ends, which lost 5 bases and 8 bases, there was a span of 16 bases. This CDR3 is 14 amino acids long. Germline V gene sequence: CDR1 SEHNR, CDR2 FQNEAQ (reference sequence). CDR3 in amino acids: CASSQGQSVDIQYF. Written as DNA, the CDR3 is TGTGCCAGCAGCCAAGGTCAGAGTGTGGACATTCAGTACTTC.

The gene calls are TRBV10-3 and TRBJ2-5, with TRBD1 matching 12 bases. CDR3 length: 15 residues. Trimming cost V 10 bases and J 6 bases; bases outside gene matches: 12. Germline loops: CDR1 ENHRY, CDR2 SYGVKD. The CDR3 loop is CATANGDRGLQTQYF. The CDR3, as DNA: TGTGCCACCGCCAACGGGGACAGGGGGCTTCAGACCCAGTACTTC.

This sequence joins TRBV19 and TRBJ1-1; TRBD1 matches 10 bases. The V gene's germline CDR1 is LNHDA and CDR2 SQIVND (reference sequence). This CDR3 is built from 17 residues. V gave up 3 bases and J gave up 3 bases; unmatched junction bases: 10. CDR3 DNA: TGTGCCAGTAGTATTACTCCATCCGGGACAGGGGACACTGAAGCTTTCTTT. Translation: CASSITPSGTGDTEAFF.

The chain recombines TRBV6-5 with TRBJ2-7; D is uncertain. V lost 0 bases to trimming and J lost 4 bases, with 7 bases between them. The CDR3 is 13 amino acids. Germline V gene sequence: CDR1 MNHEY, CDR2 SVGAGI. This CDR3 is CASSYSPNYEQYF. CDR3 bases: TGTGCCAGCAGTTACTCGCCCAATTACGAGCAGTACTTC.

This clonotype was picked up many times. The rearrangement uses TRBV20-1 and TRBJ2-6; no reliable D call. The CDR3 totals 15 residues. V was cut by 0 bases and J by 0 bases, with 6 bases left in between. The germline V gene has CDR1 DFQATT and CDR2 SNEGSKA (reference sequence). CDR3 region: CSARDGSSGANVLTF. In DNA form, the CDR3 reads TGCAGTGCTAGAGATGGTAGCTCTGGGGCCAACGTCCTGACTTTC.